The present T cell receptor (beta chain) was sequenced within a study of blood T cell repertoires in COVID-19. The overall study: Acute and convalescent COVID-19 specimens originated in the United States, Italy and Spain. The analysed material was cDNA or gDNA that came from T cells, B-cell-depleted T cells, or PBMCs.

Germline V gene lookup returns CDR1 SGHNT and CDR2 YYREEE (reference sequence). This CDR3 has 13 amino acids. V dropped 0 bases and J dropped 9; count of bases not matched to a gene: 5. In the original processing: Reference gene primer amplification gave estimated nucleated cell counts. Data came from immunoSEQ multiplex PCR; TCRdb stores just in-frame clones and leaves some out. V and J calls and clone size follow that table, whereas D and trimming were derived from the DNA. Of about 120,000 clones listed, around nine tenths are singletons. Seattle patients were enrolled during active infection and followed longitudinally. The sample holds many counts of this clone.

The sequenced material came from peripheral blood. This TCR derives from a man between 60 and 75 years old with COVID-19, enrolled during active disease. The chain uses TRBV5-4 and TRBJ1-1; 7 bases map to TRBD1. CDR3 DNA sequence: TGTGCCAGCAGCTTGGGCGGGACAGCAAAAGCTTTCTTT. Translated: CASSLGGTAKAFF.